This is a list of T cell receptor beta chains from one sample in a study of molecular identifiers for immune sequencing clone quantification. TCRdb passed the PCR reads through MiXCR, listing each CDR3 protein once. This table holds about 630,000 distinct CDR3 sequences, less than 30% found once. The sequenced sample consisted of naive CD8+ T cells from blood, with Jurkat cell RNA spiked in. The receptors derive from a human donor in good health. Some libraries in this study had Jurkat cell RNA spiked in. Each CDR3 is given with its conserved first and last residue. The order of the fields is CDR3 DNA, CDR3 protein, clone size, J gene, V gene, D gene. The D gene is left open where the match is weak. The size of a clone is reported for some rows only, either as once, few or many, or as a class for expanded clones.

DNA: TGCAGCTTGTTGGTTCCTAGCGGACAAGAGACCCAGTACTTC
CDR3: CSLLVPSGQETQYF
size: many
J: TRBJ2-5
V: TRBV29-1
D: TRBD2

DNA: TGCGCCAGCAGCCAACTATTGGCGGAAGGGACTGAAGCTTTCTTT
CDR3: CASSQLLAEGTEAFF
size: few
J: TRBJ1-1
V: TRBV4-1
D: NA

DNA: TGTGCCAGCAGCTTTTTTGCTAGCGGGACCAGCGTCGGGGAGCTGTTTTTT
CDR3: CASSFFASGTSVGELFF
size: NA
J: TRBJ2-2
V: TRBV5-6
D: TRBD2

DNA: TGTGCCAGCAGTTTCCGGGGGACGCCCAACTACGAGCAGTACTTC
CDR3: CASSFRGTPNYEQYF
size: few
J: TRBJ2-7
V: TRBV27
D: NA

DNA: TGTGCCAGCAGTTTGCGTGGAACTGGAAACACCATATATTTT
CDR3: CASSLRGTGNTIYF
size: many
J: TRBJ1-3
V: TRBV28
D: NA

DNA: TGTGCCAGCAGTTCGGCTGGGGGGGGAGAGACCCAGTACTTC
CDR3: CASSSAGGGETQYF
size: many
J: TRBJ2-5
V: TRBV6-5
D: TRBD2

DNA: TGTGCCAGCAGCAAATCACGCGTAGCGGCAGACCAGCAGTACTTC
CDR3: CASSKSRVAADQQYF
size: few
J: TRBJ2-5
V: TRBV12-3/TRBV12-4
D: NA

DNA: TGTGCCAGCAGCCAAGTCCTAACAGGGGATCGAGAAGCTTTCTTT
CDR3: CASSQVLTGDREAFF
size: many
J: TRBJ1-1
V: TRBV4-2
D: TRBD1

DNA: TGTGCCAGCAGTCTCAGGCCGACAGGGGGGTCGGATACGCAGTATTTT
CDR3: CASSLRPTGGSDTQYF
size: many
J: TRBJ2-3
V: TRBV28
D: TRBD1

DNA: TGTGCCAGCAGCCCGTCAGCGGGGACCTCCTACGAGCAGTACTTC
CDR3: CASSPSAGTSYEQYF
size: NA
J: TRBJ2-7
V: TRBV11-2
D: TRBD2

DNA: TGTGCCAGCAGTTTCCCCCCCGGTGTTTCCTACAATGAGCAGTTCTTC
CDR3: CASSFPPGVSYNEQFF
size: NA
J: TRBJ2-1
V: TRBV28
D: NA

DNA: TGTGCCAGCAGCCGAAACACAGGGGCAAGGACTGAAGCTTTCTTT
CDR3: CASSRNTGARTEAFF
size: many
J: TRBJ1-1
V: TRBV16
D: TRBD1

DNA: TGTGCCAGTAGTATACCCCCTCCCTGGACAGTGACAATAGCCAAAAACATTCAGTACTTC
CDR3: CASSIPPPWTVTIAKNIQYF
size: NA
J: TRBJ2-4
V: TRBV19
D: NA

DNA: TGCGCCAGCAGCCATGGGACTAGCGGGGGGGCCATTCAGTACTTC
CDR3: CASSHGTSGGAIQYF
size: NA
J: TRBJ2-4
V: TRBV4-1
D: TRBD2

DNA: TGTGCCGGCAGCGTTCACCTCTTTGGGGTAACCGCGAACACCGGGGAGCTGTTTTTT
CDR3: CAGSVHLFGVTANTGELFF
size: NA
J: TRBJ2-2
V: TRBV9
D: NA

DNA: TGTGCCTGGGGGAAGGACAGGGACATCTACGAGCAGTACTTC
CDR3: CAWGKDRDIYEQYF
size: many
J: TRBJ2-7
V: TRBV30
D: TRBD1

DNA: TGCGCCAGCAGCCAAGAGCCGGGACAGGTGGGCGAGCAGTACTTC
CDR3: CASSQEPGQVGEQYF
size: NA
J: TRBJ2-7
V: TRBV4-1
D: TRBD1

DNA: TGTGCCAGCAGCCCTCAGCCCCAGGATGCGAACTATGGCTACACCTTC
CDR3: CASSPQPQDANYGYTF
size: many
J: TRBJ1-2
V: TRBV3-1
D: NA

DNA: TGTGCCAGCAGCAAGACAGGGACCCCCCACTATGGCTACACCTTC
CDR3: CASSKTGTPHYGYTF
size: few
J: TRBJ1-2
V: TRBV21-1
D: NA

DNA: TGCGCCCGCAGCCAAGGGATGGCCGCGGGGACAGGGAGCGGGCAGTACTTC
CDR3: CARSQGMAAGTGSGQYF
size: once
J: TRBJ2-7
V: TRBV4-3
D: TRBD1

DNA: TGCGCCAGCAGCCAGGAACTGGTTGCGTGGGGAGAACAGTACTTC
CDR3: CASSQELVAWGEQYF
size: many
J: TRBJ2-7
V: TRBV4-3
D: NA

DNA: TGCAGCTCTCGAGGAGGGTCGGACGAGCAGTACTTC
CDR3: CSSRGGSDEQYF
size: many
J: TRBJ2-7
V: TRBV29-1
D: NA

DNA: TGTGCCAGCAGCCAAGACTGGACAGGGACCTTGAACACTGAAGCTTTCTTT
CDR3: CASSQDWTGTLNTEAFF
size: many
J: TRBJ1-1
V: TRBV3-1
D: TRBD1

DNA: TGCGCCAGCAGCCAAGATCGCGGGGTGGAGCAGTACTTC
CDR3: CASSQDRGVEQYF
size: NA
J: TRBJ2-7
V: TRBV4-3
D: NA

DNA: TGCAGTGCTAGAGGGTCTTGGGACAAGATTAGCAATCAGCCCCAGCATTTT
CDR3: CSARGSWDKISNQPQHF
size: NA
J: TRBJ1-5
V: TRBV20-1
D: NA

DNA: TGTGCCTGGAGTCCGGGGGGTGAGCAGTTCTTC
CDR3: CAWSPGGEQFF
size: many
J: TRBJ2-1
V: TRBV30
D: TRBD2

DNA: TGCAGTGCTGATAGACAGGGGCAAGGTCAGCCCCAGCATTTT
CDR3: CSADRQGQGQPQHF
size: NA
J: TRBJ1-5
V: TRBV20-1
D: TRBD1

DNA: TGTGCCTGGAGTGGGGGACAGGGGGGTCAGCCCCAGCATTTT
CDR3: CAWSGGQGGQPQHF
size: few
J: TRBJ1-5
V: TRBV30
D: TRBD1

DNA: TGTGCCAGCAGTGAAAAGCACAGGGCCCCAATTATCAACACCGGGGAGCTGTTTTTT
CDR3: CASSEKHRAPIINTGELFF
size: few
J: TRBJ2-2
V: TRBV6-1
D: NA

DNA: TGTGCCAGCAGCTTAGGTCGGAAGCGGGAGTACGAGCAGTACTTC
CDR3: CASSLGRKREYEQYF
size: many
J: TRBJ2-7
V: TRBV7-2
D: TRBD2

DNA: TGTGCCAGCAGTTGGCGGGTTGGCGTCACTGAAGCTTTCTTT
CDR3: CASSWRVGVTEAFF
size: NA
J: TRBJ1-1
V: TRBV6-2/TRBV6-3
D: NA

DNA: TGTGCCAGCAGCCCGGGACAGGGTGAAGCTTTCTTT
CDR3: CASSPGQGEAFF
size: many
J: TRBJ1-1
V: TRBV6-6
D: TRBD1

DNA: TGTGCCAGCAGCCCCATGGGGGCCGGGGAGCTGTTTTTT
CDR3: CASSPMGAGELFF
size: many
J: TRBJ2-2
V: TRBV7-6
D: NA

DNA: TGCGCCAGCAGAGAGGGGGCGGATGAGACCCAGTACTTC
CDR3: CASREGADETQYF
size: few
J: TRBJ2-5
V: TRBV5-1
D: TRBD1

DNA: TGTGCCAGCAGCCGCGAAGGTGAATTCTTC
CDR3: CASSREGEFF
size: many
J: TRBJ2-1
V: TRBV11-2
D: NA

DNA: TGTGCCAGCAGGGAGGGCCTAGCGGTTAGCTCCTACGAGCAGTACTTC
CDR3: CASREGLAVSSYEQYF
size: NA
J: TRBJ2-7
V: TRBV28
D: TRBD2

DNA: TGTGCCGGCAGACCTCTCCTTGGGATGAACACTGAAGCTTTCTTT
CDR3: CAGRPLLGMNTEAFF
size: once
J: TRBJ1-1
V: TRBV12-3/TRBV12-4
D: NA

DNA: TGTGCCAGCAGCATGACAGTGAACACTGAAGCTTTCTTT
CDR3: CASSMTVNTEAFF
size: many
J: TRBJ1-1
V: TRBV7-9
D: NA

DNA: TGCGCCAGCAGTGAAAAAAAGGGGGGAATAGCACGCACAGATACGCAGTATTTT
CDR3: CASSEKKGGIARTDTQYF
size: NA
J: TRBJ2-3
V: TRBV10-1
D: NA

DNA: TGCAGTGCTGCCGGGACGTTCTCCTACGAGCAGTACTTC
CDR3: CSAAGTFSYEQYF
size: many
J: TRBJ2-7
V: TRBV20-1
D: NA

DNA: TGCAGTGCTAGAGGGGGGGGGGGACAGGTCACTGAAGCTTTCTTT
CDR3: CSARGGGGQVTEAFF
size: NA
J: TRBJ1-1
V: TRBV20-1
D: TRBD1

DNA: TGTGCCAGCAGCTTGGAGCCAGCAGCGTTTAGGTACGAGCAGTACTTC
CDR3: CASSLEPAAFRYEQYF
size: few
J: TRBJ2-7
V: TRBV5-6
D: NA

DNA: TGCGCCAGCAGCTTGAGGACGGGAGGGTTCTACGAGCAGTACTTC
CDR3: CASSLRTGGFYEQYF
size: NA
J: TRBJ2-7
V: TRBV5-1
D: TRBD2

DNA: TGTGCCACTAGCACGGGACAGGGTACCCCCGGGGCCAACGTCCTGACTTTC
CDR3: CATSTGQGTPGANVLTF
size: NA
J: TRBJ2-6
V: TRBV19
D: TRBD1

DNA: TGTGCCAGCAGCTTTCAGGGGTCGGAGGAGCAGTACTTC
CDR3: CASSFQGSEEQYF
size: many
J: TRBJ2-7
V: TRBV5-4
D: NA

DNA: TGTGCCAGCAGCCTAGGCGCTTCCTGGGTGACCCAGTACTTC
CDR3: CASSLGASWVTQYF
size: many
J: TRBJ2-5
V: TRBV7-2
D: NA

DNA: TGCAGCGTTGAAGGAGCCCCCCAGGCTTTCTTT
CDR3: CSVEGAPQAFF
size: many
J: TRBJ1-1
V: TRBV29-1
D: NA

DNA: TGTGCCAGCAGCCTCCAGGAGCGGCCCGAGCAGTTCTTC
CDR3: CASSLQERPEQFF
size: few
J: TRBJ2-1
V: TRBV7-9
D: NA

DNA: TGTGCCAGCAGCGCCCACATTACCGGGGAGCTGTTTTTT
CDR3: CASSAHITGELFF
size: NA
J: TRBJ2-2
V: TRBV9
D: NA

DNA: TGTGCCAGCAGCTTGATGACTAGCGGGGATTCCTACGAGCAGTACTTC
CDR3: CASSLMTSGDSYEQYF
size: few
J: TRBJ2-7
V: TRBV12-1
D: NA

DNA: TGCGCCAGCAGCCAAGAACCTCCGGATACGCAGTATTTT
CDR3: CASSQEPPDTQYF
size: many
J: TRBJ2-3
V: TRBV4-1
D: NA

DNA: TGTGCCAGTAGTTCGGGACTCGGCTATAATTCACCCCTCCACTTT
CDR3: CASSSGLGYNSPLHF
size: few
J: TRBJ1-6
V: TRBV19
D: NA